The sequence of this TCR beta chain was determined in a study of T cell repertoires in cytomegalovirus infection. On the study more broadly: It can be stated that public TCR beta signatures indicated CMV infection as well as a matching HLA type.

Study-wide results and limits: Predominance within the ex vivo response was attributable to HLA-C-restricted CMV-specific TCR beta clonotypes. Summed public TCR beta family frequency identified CMV carriers bearing the relevant HLA.

TCRdb recomputed calls from the reads with MiXCR, one row per CDR3 protein. The table records 100,000 or so distinct CDR3 sequences, about 15% of them present only once. This clonotype was detected only a few times. Its antigen is not known. This CDR3 has 13 amino acids. The germline CDR1 and CDR2 sequences are SNHLY and FYNNEI. V was clipped by 7 bases and J by 1 base, with 10 bases between them. The receptor's source is a human donor in good health (CMV status not recorded). Some clones in this sample may be carry-over from other donors' samples. The sequenced sample was PBMCs. The chain carries TRBV2 and TRBJ1-1; D remains unclear. This CDR3 is CASKGTENTEAFF. Written as DNA, the CDR3 is TGTGCCAGCAAGGGCACCGAGAACACTGAAGCTTTCTTT.